Presented here are 30 T cell receptor beta chains from one specimen sequenced in a study of blood T cells in healthy people across ages. PCR was performed a second time for about 7 to 11 cycles using a sample-barcoded 5' primer and a J-beta primer mix. In TCRdb, the 5' RACE reads were re-called with MiXCR into one record per CDR3 protein. The data show 1.8 million or so distinct CDR3 sequences, 39% seen once. Material for sequencing was blood. These receptors all come from a human donor in good health.

This clonotype occurred a few times. The chain carries TRBV4-1 and TRBJ1-4; D not certain. The CDR3 is 14 amino acids. Trimming pared 1 base from V and 5 bases from J, leaving 8 bases between. Germline lookup yields CDR1 MGHRA and CDR2 YSYEKL. CDR3 DNA sequence: TGCGCCAGCAGCCAAGGAGGGCTAAATGAAAAACTGTTTTTT. It encodes CASSQGGLNEKLFF.

The J gene is TRBJ2-7, the V gene TRBV6-5; the match to TRBD1 covers 7 bases. The closer fit of TRBJ2-5 to the DNA end suggests the J call may be wrong. Germline values: CDR1 MNHEY, CDR2 SVGAGI. This CDR3 region has 15 residues. The CDR3 is CASSSGQAPRETQYF. The CDR3 DNA follows: TGTGCCAGCAGTTCCGGACAGGCGCCACGAGAGACCCAGTACTTC.

This clonotype was detected only a few times. The rearrangement links TRBV28 to TRBJ1-1; D is possibly TRBD1 (5 bases). The CDR3 runs to 16 residues. Germline V gene sequence: CDR1 MDHEN, CDR2 SYDVKM. V lost 2 bases and J 5 bases, leaving 18 bases between the germline ends. In DNA form, the CDR3 reads TGTGCCAGCAGTTTAAGGGGAGAGTTGGAACGGACTGAAGCTTTCTTT. Protein sequence: CASSLRGELERTEAFF.

Turning to this clonotype: The junction departs from germline at one end; a sequencing error may be responsible. This sequence joins TRBV6-5 and TRBJ2-2, with D possibly being TRBD2 (5 bases). The CDR3 has 12 residues. Germline V gene lookup returns CDR1 MNHEY and CDR2 SVGAGI. CDR3 DNA sequence: TGTGCCAGCAGTTATAGGATCGGGGAGCGGTTTTTT. Residues: CASSYRIGERFF.

The chain links TRBV7-3 to TRBJ2-6, with 8 bases lining up with TRBD2. The CDR3 length is 17 residues. The V and J ends lost 3 bases and 3 bases, in that order; junction bases with no gene match: 7. Per the germline V gene, CDR1 is SGHTA and CDR2 is FQGTGA. DNA for the CDR3: TGTGCCAGCAGCTTTGGCGGGGGGTGGTTTGGGGCCAACGTCCTGACTTTC. Residues: CASSFGGGWFGANVLTF.

This clonotype was counted only a few times. The chain combines TRBV9 with TRBJ2-2; the match to TRBD2 covers 11 bases. Germline values: CDR1 SGDLS, CDR2 YYNGEE. This CDR3 is 16 amino acids long. Unmatched junction bases numbered 7, after V lost 4 bases and J lost 5 bases. The DNA of the CDR3 is TGTGCCAGCAGCTCACTAGCGGGGGAGGGAACCGGGGAGCTGTTTTTT. This encodes CASSSLAGEGTGELFF.

This clonotype has only a few counts. The chain uses TRBV15 and TRBJ2-5; tentatively, D is TRBD1 (6 bases). Gene TRBJ2-7 matches the end of the DNA better, so the J call may be wrong. The CDR3 is made up of 17 amino acids. Germline-derived CDR1 and CDR2 are LNHNV and YYDKDF (reference sequence). CDR3 region: CATSRDLGDQGLYEQYF. The CDR3 region has the DNA TGTGCCACCAGCAGAGATTTGGGGGACCAGGGGCTCTACGAGCAGTACTTC.

This clonotype appeared a few times. V usage is TRBV29-1 and J usage is TRBJ1-2, with 7 bases identical to TRBD1. CDR3 length: 13 residues. V trimming: 6 bases; J trimming: 8 bases; junction bases outside the gene matches: 12. In germline, CDR1 is SQVTM, CDR2 ANQGSEA. In DNA, the CDR3 is TGCAGCGTCCCACCAGGGGGAGGAGGAGGCTACACCTTC. This codes for CSVPPGGGGGYTF.

This clonotype was picked up many times. The CDR3 DNA is TGCAGCGTTGTCGACTTATTCTATGGCTACACCTTC. Amino acid sequence: CSVVDLFYGYTF. The rearrangement joins TRBV29-1 to TRBJ1-2; unclear D gene. CDR3 length equals 12 residues. Germline assignment: CDR1 SQVTM and CDR2 ANQGSEA. Trimming removed 4 bases at V and 4 bases at J, with 10 bases between.

The chain combines TRBV28 with TRBJ1-1; D remains ambiguous. Germline loops: CDR1 MDHEN, CDR2 SYDVKM. The CDR3 extends over 13 amino acids. Trimming took 5 bases from V and 4 from J, leaving 11 bases between them. The CDR3 region has the DNA TGTGCCAGCAGTCGTCTGAGGATCACTGAAGCTTTCTTT. Translated: CASSRLRITEAFF.

This clonotype has at least ten counts. The chain links TRBV4-3 to TRBJ2-7; D gene uncertain. The length of the CDR3 is 14 residues. V gave up 4 bases and J gave up 3 bases, with 13 bases separating them. Germline CDR1 and CDR2: LGHNA and YSLEER. The CDR3 bases are TGCGCCAGCAGCCCCGCTCGGGCAGGCTACGAGCAGTACTTC. This sequence encodes CASSPARAGYEQYF.

This chain links TRBV7-9 with TRBJ1-2; D remains unclear. This CDR3 has 14 amino acids. Trimming stripped 5 bases from V and 1 base from J, with 11 bases between. Looked up from germline, CDR1 is SEHNR and CDR2 is FQNEAQ (reference sequence). The CDR3 sequence is CASSPRIGNYGYTF. CDR3 in DNA: TGTGCCAGCAGCCCTCGCATTGGTAACTATGGCTACACCTTC.

The chain is built from TRBV5-5 and TRBJ2-5, with 9 bases matching TRBD1. The CDR3 length is 17 residues. Germline trimming cut 1 base from V and 5 bases from J; bases unmatched to any gene: 12. The germline V gene encodes CDR1 SGHKS and CDR2 YYEKEE (reference sequence). CDR3 DNA sequence: TGTGCCAGCAGCTTGATTCTAGGACAGGGGAGTGGGGAGACCCAGTACTTC. Encoded protein: CASSLILGQGSGETQYF.

This clonotype was picked up a small number of times. The V call is TRBV5-1, the J call TRBJ1-1; D remains ambiguous. The germline V gene has CDR1 SGHRS and CDR2 YFSETQ. V lost 1 base, J lost 8 bases, and 6 bases lay in between. This CDR3 is 11 amino acids long. The CDR3 is CASSLNYEAFF. The DNA of the CDR3 is TGCGCCAGCAGCTTGAACTACGAAGCTTTCTTT.

This clonotype was observed a handful of times. V is TRBV7-2 and J is TRBJ2-3, with D possibly TRBD2 on 6 matching bases. The CDR3 runs 17 residues. Trimming shortened V by 2 bases and J by 1 base, and 16 bases separated the two germline ends. Germline loops: CDR1 SGHTA, CDR2 FQGNSA. CDR3 nucleotide sequence: TGTGCCAGCAGCTTATCGCGGGCTAGCGTGCGCACAGATACGCAGTATTTT. It is translated as CASSLSRASVRTDTQYF.

In this sample, this clonotype turned up a few times. The chain has TRBV28 and TRBJ1-5; D is uncertain. From germline, CDR1 is MDHEN and CDR2 SYDVKM. V was trimmed by 9 bases and J by 1 base, leaving 22 bases between them. The CDR3 extends over 17 amino acids. As DNA, the CDR3 is TGTGCCAGTGCCTCGAGTGGAGGATTGGGAAGCAATCAGCCCCAGCATTTT. Residues: CASASSGGLGSNQPQHF.

The rearrangement uses TRBV12-3 or TRBV12-4 and TRBJ1-5, with D uncertain. The length of the CDR3 is 13 residues. V was cut by 3 bases and J by 5 bases, with 8 bases left in between. The CDR3: CASSFSIDQPQHF. CDR3 coding DNA: TGTGCCAGCAGTTTTTCAATAGATCAGCCCCAGCATTTT.

V gene TRBV28 combines with J gene TRBJ1-1, with D possibly matching TRBD1 (6 bases). Germline V lookup: CDR1 MDHEN, CDR2 SYDVKM. This CDR3 contains 17 residues. The V gene lost 5 bases and the J gene lost 1 base, with 20 bases spanning the gap. The CDR3 is CASSPRTVWLGNTEAFF. CDR3 coding DNA: TGTGCCAGCAGTCCGAGGACAGTCTGGCTGGGGAACACTGAAGCTTTCTTT.

The genes are TRBV29-1 and TRBJ1-1; TRBD1 agrees at 7 bases. This CDR3 region has 14 residues. The V and J ends lost 4 bases and 3 bases, in that order; junction bases with no gene match: 8. The germline gives CDR1 SQVTM, CDR2 ANQGSEA. The CDR3 spells CSVGKTGRDTEAFF. CDR3 coding DNA: TGCAGCGTTGGTAAGACAGGGAGAGACACTGAAGCTTTCTTT.

The rearrangement links TRBV28 to TRBJ2-7; D is possibly TRBD1 (6 bases). V lost 4 bases, J lost 5 bases, and 15 bases lay in between. The germline CDR1 and CDR2 sequences are MDHEN and SYDVKM. The CDR3 spans 14 residues. The CDR3 DNA sequence: TGTGCCAGCAGTTCATCACAGGGTTTAAACGAGCAGTACTTC. It translates to CASSSSQGLNEQYF.

This sequence joins TRBV5-1 and TRBJ2-6, with D perhaps being TRBD1 or TRBD2 (5 bases each). Trimming removed 4 bases at V and 0 bases at J, with 17 bases between. Germline values: CDR1 SGHRS, CDR2 YFSETQ. This CDR3 spans 18 amino acids. In DNA, the CDR3 is TGCGCCAGCAGCCGGGACGGACTCCTCTCCTCTGGGGCCAACGTCCTGACTTTC. This translates into CASSRDGLLSSGANVLTF.

The V and J genes are TRBV7-2 and TRBJ2-2; D uncertain. The germline gives CDR1 SGHTA, CDR2 FQGNSA. V gave up 4 bases and J gave up 5 bases, with 14 bases separating them. This CDR3 has 15 residues. In nucleotides, the CDR3 is TGTGCCAGCAGCTATACCCCGGACCGGACCGGGGAGCTGTTTTTT. Translating gives CASSYTPDRTGELFF.

J is TRBJ2-7 and V is TRBV4-2, with D perhaps TRBD1 or TRBD2 (5 bases each). The CDR3 covers 15 residues. Germline CDR1 reads LGHNA; CDR2 reads YNFKEQ. Deletions cut 3 bases from V and 3 bases from J, with 15 bases between. CDR3 amino acids: CASSQGVEEGYEQYF. For the CDR3, the DNA is TGTGCCAGCAGCCAGGGGGTTGAAGAAGGCTACGAGCAGTACTTC.

The rearrangement uses TRBV24-1 and TRBJ1-4; TRBD1 matches 8 bases. CDR1 and CDR2 (germline): KGHDR, SFDVKD. Unmatched junction bases numbered 2, after V lost 2 bases and J lost 4 bases. This CDR3 region has 15 residues. The CDR3, as DNA: TGTGCCACCAGTGATTCGACAGGGGTTAATGAAAAACTGTTTTTT. This translates into CATSDSTGVNEKLFF.

This clonotype came up a few times. The chain uses TRBV5-1 and TRBJ1-1, with D unclear. V shed 5 bases and J shed 2 bases, with 13 bases lying between them. Germline assignment: CDR1 SGHRS and CDR2 YFSETQ. This CDR3 spans 14 amino acids. The CDR3 protein is CASRSGGTNTEAFF. CDR3 sequence (DNA): TGCGCCAGCAGATCGGGAGGCACCAACACTGAAGCTTTCTTT.

The V call is TRBV20-1, the J call TRBJ2-5; 16 bases agree with TRBD2. The CDR3 sequence is 18 residues long. Germline V gene lookup returns CDR1 DFQATT and CDR2 SNEGSKA (reference sequence). Trimming removed 4 bases from V and 2 bases from J; junction bases left unmatched: 10. In nucleotides, the CDR3 is TGCAGTGCTAAAAGTGGGACTAGCGGGGGGGCGACACAAGAGACCCAGTACTTC. This translates into CSAKSGTSGGATQETQYF.

The chain links TRBV5-1 to TRBJ1-2; a possible D gene is TRBD1 (6 bases). Per the germline V gene, CDR1 is SGHRS and CDR2 is YFSETQ. V was clipped by 0 bases and J by 7 bases, with 13 bases between them. The CDR3 consists of 14 residues. The CDR3 region has the DNA TGCGCCAGCAGCTTGGATCCAGGGGACCCTGGCTACACCTTC. Translated, it gives CASSLDPGDPGYTF.

The CDR3 DNA is TGTGCCAGCAGCCAAGAGGGACAGGGATGGGAGACCCAGTACTTC. It is translated as CASSQEGQGWETQYF. The rearrangement joins TRBV7-2 to TRBJ2-5; 9 bases agree with TRBD1. V was pared by 5 bases and J by 5 bases, with 9 bases of the junction left unmatched. This CDR3 contains 15 residues. CDR1 SGHTA and CDR2 FQGNSA come from the germline V gene.

This clonotype has at least ten counts. The CDR3 DNA is TGTGCCAGCAGCTTTTCTAGCGGGGAGACCCAGTACTTC. Amino acids: CASSFSSGETQYF. The J gene is TRBJ2-5, the V gene TRBV7-2; TRBD2 matches at 8 bases. The CDR3 totals 13 residues. CDR1 SGHTA and CDR2 FQGNSA come from the germline V gene. Trimming took 3 bases from V and 5 from J; bases not matched to a gene: 2.

The V and J genes are TRBV11-1 and TRBJ2-3; maybe TRBD1 (5 bases). The V and J ends lost 5 bases and 6 bases respectively, with 18 bases between them. The CDR3 contains 15 residues. Germline CDR1 SGHAT, CDR2 FQDESV (reference sequence). The CDR3 here is CASSQSIVGADTQYF. CDR3 DNA: TGTGCCAGCAGCCAATCGATAGTAGGGGCGGATACGCAGTATTTT.